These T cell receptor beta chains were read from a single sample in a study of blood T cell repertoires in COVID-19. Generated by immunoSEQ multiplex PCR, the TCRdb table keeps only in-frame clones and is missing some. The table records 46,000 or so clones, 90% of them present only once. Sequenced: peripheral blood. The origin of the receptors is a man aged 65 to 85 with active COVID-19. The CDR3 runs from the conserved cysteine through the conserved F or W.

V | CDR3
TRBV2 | CASSVSGTNTGELFF
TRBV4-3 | CASSQLGTERSYEQYF
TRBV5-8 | CASSRRTGGGNEKLFF
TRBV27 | CASSSNYRTGTNYGYTF
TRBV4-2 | CASSPSALAGYEQYF
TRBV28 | CASGRDLTDTQYF
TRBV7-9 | CASSLGQGMDYEQYF
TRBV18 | CASSPASGRFTDTQYF
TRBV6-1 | CASSEARYGSHEQYF
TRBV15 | CATSRGDRGSNSPLHF
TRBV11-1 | CASSMTSGYEQYF
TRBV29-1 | CSVDQRNLFF
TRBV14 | CASSQNEIEQFF
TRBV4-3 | CASSHTEGSYEQYF
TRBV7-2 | CASSIISGKTEAFF
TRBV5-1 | CASSLDSTGIGAGNTIYF
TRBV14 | CASSFWGVGSYNEQFF
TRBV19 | CASSIASGRASYNEQFF
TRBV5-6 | CASSYRGGNSPLHF
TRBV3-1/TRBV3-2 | CASSHDRVQREGKNIQYF
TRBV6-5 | CASSRQGLTTDTQYF
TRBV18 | CASSPIAGSRPGDTQYF
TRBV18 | CASSPDRVNEKLFF
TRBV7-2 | CASSPRTGSTDTQYF
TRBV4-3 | CASSQEATYEQYF
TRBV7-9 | CASRSRGTGEEKLFF
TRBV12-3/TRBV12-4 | CASRRQNTGELFF
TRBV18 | CASSRLAGNEQFF
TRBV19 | CASSIQGVTEAFF
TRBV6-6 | CASSYSQDGKLFF
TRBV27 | CASSFSGGETQYF
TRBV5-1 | CASGEGPRGNTEAFF
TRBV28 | CASSPIGSSYNSPLHF